The next 24 T cell receptor beta chains were all read from a single sample in a study of T cells in Graves' hyperthyroidism and ophthalmopathy. The source material, RNA transcripts, was used to amplify TCR beta CDR3 regions. A first-round RT-PCR of the TCR CDR3 used the HTBI primer set. TCRdb processed the multiplex PCR reads anew with MiXCR; each CDR3 protein has one entry. In the table there are roughly 700,000 distinct CDR3 sequences, approximately 15% of which are singletons. The specimen sequenced was blood. Receptor source: a woman in her late teens or twenties with Graves' hyperthyroidism.

In this sample, this clonotype turned up a few times. The rearrangement links TRBV20-1 to TRBJ2-3; TRBD2 aligns across 7 bases. V lost 6 bases, J lost 9 bases, and 6 bases stayed unmatched. The CDR3 sequence is 11 residues long. The germline CDR1 and CDR2 sequences are DFQATT and SNEGSKA (reference sequence). Here the CDR3 DNA reads TGCAGTGCAAGGCGGGAGACCACGCAGTATTTT. Encoded protein: CSARRETTQYF.

V gene TRBV29-1 combines with J gene TRBJ2-3; D not resolved. Trimming shortened V by 4 bases and J by 2 bases, and 13 bases separated the two germline ends. CDR3 length: 14 residues. Per germline, CDR1 SQVTM and CDR2 ANQGSEA. The DNA of the CDR3 is TGCAGCGTTGTTAATAGACTTACCACAGATACGCAGTATTTT. Amino acids: CSVVNRLTTDTQYF.

This clonotype was seen ten or more times. V is TRBV11-2 and J is TRBJ2-5; D may correspond to TRBD1 or TRBD2 (5 bases each). The CDR3 sequence is 15 residues long. Trimming pared 5 bases from V and 2 bases from J, leaving 15 bases between. Germline V gives CDR1 SGHAT, CDR2 FQNNGV. The CDR3 is CASSPGRWGQETQYF. The DNA for the CDR3 is TGTGCCAGCAGCCCAGGACGGTGGGGGCAAGAGACCCAGTACTTC.

This clonotype has just a few counts. The J gene is TRBJ2-3, the V gene TRBV5-8; maybe TRBD2 (5 bases). Germline V gene sequence: CDR1 SGHTS, CDR2 YDEGEE. This CDR3 has 16 residues. With 3 bases removed from V and 5 bases from J, the gap between germline ends came to 19 bases. DNA for the CDR3: TGTGCCAGCAGCTCGTCAACACTCCCCGGAGGAGATACGCAGTATTTT. It encodes CASSSSTLPGGDTQYF.

This clonotype was seen at least ten times. The genes are TRBV6-1 and TRBJ1-1, with unresolved D. The CDR3 length is 13 residues. Germline CDR1 MNHNS, CDR2 SASEGT. V lost 5 bases and J lost 0, with 7 bases in between. Written as DNA, the CDR3 is TGTGCCAGCAGTTATTTGGTGAACACTGAAGCTTTCTTT. Amino acids: CASSYLVNTEAFF.

This clonotype was seen at least ten times. The chain employs TRBV6-5 and TRBJ1-2, with no clear D. This CDR3 has 14 residues. Trimming took off 0 bases at V and 5 bases at J, with 10 bases between the two ends. CDR1 MNHEY and CDR2 SVGAGI come from the germline V gene. The CDR3 protein is CASSYSGLPYGYTF. For the CDR3, the DNA is TGTGCCAGCAGTTACTCCGGGTTACCTTATGGCTACACCTTC.

DNA for the CDR3: TGTGCCAGCAGCGTAGTAGCGGGAGATACCGGGGAGCTGTTTTTT. Its protein is CASSVVAGDTGELFF. The rearrangement joins TRBV9 to TRBJ2-2; 9 positions match TRBD2. CDR1 is SGDLS and CDR2 is YYNGEE in the germline V gene. CDR3 size: 15 residues. The J segment lost 5 bases and the V segment lost 0 bases, leaving 2 bases of the junction unmatched. The full variable domain, its missing parts supplied by reference TRBV9 and TRBJ2-2, is DSGVTQTPKHLITATGQRVTLRCSPRSGDLSVYWYQQSLDQGLQFLIQYYNGEERAKGNILERFSAQQFPDLHSELNLSSLELGDSALYFCASSVVAGDTGELFFGEGSRLTVL.

V is TRBV9 and J is TRBJ2-3, with 11 bases lining up with TRBD2. V lost 4 bases, J lost 2 bases, and 6 bases stayed unmatched. The CDR3 is 16 amino acids. The V gene's germline CDR1 is SGDLS and CDR2 YYNGEE. CDR3 nucleotides: TGTGCCAGCAGCCTGGGACTAGCGGAAGTCACAGATACGCAGTATTTT. Translating it yields CASSLGLAEVTDTQYF.

This clonotype showed up just a few times. The genes are TRBV29-1 and TRBJ2-2; no clear D. The germline CDR1 and CDR2 sequences are SQVTM and ANQGSEA. This CDR3 is 14 amino acids long. V was shortened by 4 bases and J by 2 bases, with 11 bases between the two germline ends. CDR3 protein: CSVGPRANTGELFF. CDR3 DNA sequence: TGCAGCGTTGGTCCTAGGGCCAACACCGGGGAGCTGTTTTTT.

This clonotype was picked up many times. The chain employs TRBV30 and TRBJ2-7, with D possibly matching TRBD2 (6 bases). The CDR3 is 14 amino acids. V lost 0 bases to trimming and J lost 2 bases, with 11 bases between them. From germline, CDR1 is GTSNPN and CDR2 SVGIG (reference sequence). CDR3 sequence: CAWSVGTRPYEQYF. CDR3 DNA sequence: TGTGCCTGGAGTGTAGGGACTCGTCCCTACGAGCAGTACTTC.

This clonotype has a count of ten or more. V usage is TRBV27 and J usage is TRBJ2-1, with D perhaps matching TRBD2 (6 bases). The V end lost 5 bases, the J end lost 3 bases, and 11 bases lay between the germline ends. The germline gives CDR1 MNHEY, CDR2 SMNVEV (reference sequence). The CDR3 has 14 residues. Written as DNA, the CDR3 is TGTGCCAGCAGTCCTCAGACTAGCTACAATGAGCAGTTCTTC. It is translated as CASSPQTSYNEQFF.

This clonotype was seen only a few times. The J gene is TRBJ2-2, the V gene TRBV28; 9 bases are shared with TRBD1. J was trimmed by 1 base and V by 6 bases; bases with no gene match: 24. Germline V gene lookup returns CDR1 MDHEN and CDR2 SYDVKM. The CDR3 covers 22 residues. The CDR3 nucleotides are TGTGCCAGCAGACTCTTCCCGTTACAGGGGGCTCACTATGAATTGAACACCGGGGAGCTGTTTTTT. Translation: CASRLFPLQGAHYELNTGELFF.

This clonotype occurred many times. The rearrangement joins TRBV12-3 or TRBV12-4 to TRBJ1-2; 9 bases fit TRBD1. This CDR3 is 13 amino acids long. V shed 6 bases and J 6 bases; nucleotides not matched to a gene: 5. CDR3 in amino acids: CASRPGTGNGYTF. CDR3 bases: TGTGCCAGCAGGCCAGGGACAGGGAATGGCTACACCTTC.

This clonotype was observed many times. The rearrangement links TRBV4-1 to TRBJ1-1; no clear D gene. Germline lookup yields CDR1 MGHRA and CDR2 YSYEKL. The CDR3 totals 15 residues. The V gene lost 0 bases and the J gene lost 10 bases, with 18 bases spanning the gap. The DNA for the CDR3 is TGCGCCAGCAGCCAAGATGGTGGAGGAGTAACGGGAGCTTTCTTT. Translated, it gives CASSQDGGGVTGAFF.

The V gene is TRBV20-1, the J gene TRBJ1-5; no clear D. Germline V gene sequence: CDR1 DFQATT, CDR2 SNEGSKA (reference sequence). V was pared by 4 bases and J by 4 bases, with 8 bases between. The CDR3 runs 12 residues. The CDR3 DNA reads TGCAGTGCTATAGGGCCTAATCAGCCCCAGCATTTT. Protein product: CSAIGPNQPQHF.

This clonotype came up many times. The CDR3 DNA reads as TGTGCCAGCGGGGACAGGGATAATTCACCCCTCCACTTT. Translating gives CASGDRDNSPLHF. The chain combines TRBV28 with TRBJ1-6; 9 bases align to TRBD1. With V trimmed by 8 bases and J by 5 bases, 1 base remained unmatched. The V gene's germline CDR1 is MDHEN and CDR2 SYDVKM. The CDR3 covers 13 residues.

This chain links TRBV9 with TRBJ2-1; 15 bases match TRBD2. Germline V gene data show CDR1 as SGDLS and CDR2 as YYNGEE. This CDR3 region has 17 residues. V lost 3 bases to trimming and J lost 2 bases; unmatched junction nucleotides: 3. The CDR3, as DNA: TGTGCCAGCAGCGGGACTAGCGGGAGGGCTCCCTACAATGAGCAGTTCTTC. It yields the protein CASSGTSGRAPYNEQFF. The full variable domain, completed using reference TRBV9 and TRBJ2-1, is DSGVTQTPKHLITATGQRVTLRCSPRSGDLSVYWYQQSLDQGLQFLIQYYNGEERAKGNILERFSAQQFPDLHSELNLSSLELGDSALYFCASSGTSGRAPYNEQFFGPGTRLTVL.

This clonotype appeared many times. In DNA form, the CDR3 reads TGTGCCAGCAGTGAAGCGTGGTCAGGGGTTACCGAGACCCAGTACTTC. It encodes CASSEAWSGVTETQYF. This chain connects TRBV2 to TRBJ2-5; maybe TRBD1 (6 bases). In germline, CDR1 is SNHLY, CDR2 FYNNEI. The V end was cut by 0 bases, the J end by 5 bases, with 16 bases between. The CDR3 runs 16 residues.

This clonotype occurred a few times. The chain is built from TRBV20-1 and TRBJ2-7, with D possibly being TRBD1 (6 bases). Trimming took off 3 bases at V and 1 base at J, with 16 bases between the two ends. Germline CDR1 reads DFQATT; CDR2 reads SNEGSKA (reference sequence). The CDR3 loop spans 15 amino acids. CDR3 protein: CSASSKAQGSYEQYF. Written as DNA, the CDR3 is TGCAGTGCTAGCTCCAAGGCGCAGGGGTCCTACGAGCAGTACTTC.

The chain links TRBV7-3 to TRBJ2-3, with D tentatively TRBD1 (5 bases). Germline V lookup: CDR1 SGHTA, CDR2 FQGTGA. CDR3 length equals 15 residues. V shed 5 bases and J shed 6 bases, with 18 bases lying between them. CDR3: CASSKGRADGDTQYF. DNA of the CDR3: TGTGCCAGCAGCAAAGGCAGGGCGGATGGGGATACGCAGTATTTT.

The chain links TRBV10-3 to TRBJ1-2, with 10 nucleotides matching TRBD1. Germline V gives CDR1 ENHRY, CDR2 SYGVKD. The CDR3 contains 14 residues. Trimming took 0 bases from V and 7 from J; bases not matched to a gene: 2. CDR3 sequence: CAISESRTGGGYTF. The CDR3 coding sequence is TGTGCCATCAGTGAGTCCAGGACAGGGGGTGGCTACACCTTC.

V and J are TRBV3-1 and TRBJ2-7, with no clear D. Deletions cut 1 base from V and 2 bases from J, with 12 bases between. CDR3 length: 15 amino acids. CDR1 LGHDT and CDR2 YNNKEL come from the germline V gene (reference sequence). In DNA, the CDR3 is TGTGCCAGCAGCCAAGTGCAAGCGAGAGCCTACGAGCAGTACTTC. Translating gives CASSQVQARAYEQYF.

The rearrangement links TRBV29-1 to TRBJ2-3; a weak D match, TRBD2 (5 bases). Trimming took 4 bases from V and 6 from J, leaving 14 bases between them. Germline CDR1 is SQVTM and CDR2 is ANQGSEA. This CDR3 has 13 residues. The CDR3 nucleotides read TGCAGCGTTGCGAGGGATTCGAGCGATACGCAGTATTTT. This sequence encodes CSVARDSSDTQYF.

This clonotype was counted many times. This rearrangement joins TRBV6-1 to TRBJ1-2, with a weak D call TRBD1 (5 bases). Trimming removed 5 bases from V and 8 bases from J, with 21 bases in between. The CDR3 sequence is 15 residues long. Germline-derived CDR1 and CDR2 are MNHNS and SASEGT. CDR3 DNA: TGTGCCAGCAGTCCCCCCGGGGCCCGAGGGCACGGCTACACCTTC. Its protein is CASSPPGARGHGYTF.